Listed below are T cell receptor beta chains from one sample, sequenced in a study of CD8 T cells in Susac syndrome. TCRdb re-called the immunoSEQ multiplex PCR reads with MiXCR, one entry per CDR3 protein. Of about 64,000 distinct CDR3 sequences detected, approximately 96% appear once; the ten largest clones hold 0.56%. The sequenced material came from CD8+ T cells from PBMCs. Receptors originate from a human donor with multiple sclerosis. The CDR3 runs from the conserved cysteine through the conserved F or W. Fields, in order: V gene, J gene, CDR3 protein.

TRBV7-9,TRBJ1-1,CASSWGNTEAFF
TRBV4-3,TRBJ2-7,CASSRWTGNYEQYF
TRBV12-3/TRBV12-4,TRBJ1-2,CASSSPQGRVNYGYTF
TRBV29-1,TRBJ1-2,CSVEIAEGGYTF
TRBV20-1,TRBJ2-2,CSARDEAGYTGELFF
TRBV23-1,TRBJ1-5,CALTRARNQPQHF
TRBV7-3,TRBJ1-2,CASSSQVDGYIF
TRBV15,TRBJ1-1,CATSRDREVLGTEAFF
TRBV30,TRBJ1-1,CAWSPGQGSTEAFF
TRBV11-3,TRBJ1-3,CASSFSGNTIYF
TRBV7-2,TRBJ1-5,CASSSYGQAPISNQPQHF
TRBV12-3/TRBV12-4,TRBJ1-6,CASTLGGNQESPLHF
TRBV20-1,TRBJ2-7,CSVPGDREWEQYF
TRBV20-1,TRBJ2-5,CSAREGSGGKGETQYF
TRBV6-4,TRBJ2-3,CASSDSIAGVDTQYF
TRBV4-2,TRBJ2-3,CASSQDSLVRDTQYF